The 14 T cell receptor beta chains presented below share a single source sample, sequenced in a study of cytotoxic CD8 clonotypes in ibrutinib-treated CLL. TCRdb's copy holds only in-frame clones and misses some; the assay was immunoSEQ multiplex PCR. The data hold around 130,000 clones, with around 80% observed a single time. The sequencing here drew on PBMCs, taken after 24 months of ibrutinib treatment. Receptor source: a human donor with chronic lymphocytic leukemia.

J is TRBJ1-6 and V is TRBV7-8, with TRBD1 matching over 8 bases. The ends lost 4 bases at V and 1 base at J; junction bases unmatched: 9. This CDR3 contains 18 residues. Germline lookup yields CDR1 SGHVS and CDR2 FQNEAQ. The CDR3 DNA reads TGTGCCAGCAGCTCGATAACAGGGGGAAGGTCCTATAATTCACCCCTCCACTTT. It translates to CASSSITGGRSYNSPLHF.

The table lists this clone with a count of one. CDR3 in amino acids: CASRRQGTGNTIYF. In DNA form, the CDR3 reads TGTGCCAGCAGACGACAGGGAACCGGAAACACCATATATTTT. The chain has TRBV6-5 and TRBJ1-3, with 7 bases that match TRBD1. Germline V lookup: CDR1 MNHEY, CDR2 SVGAGI. Unmatched junction bases numbered 6, after V lost 6 bases and J lost 4 bases. The CDR3 consists of 14 residues.

V gene TRBV9 combines with J gene TRBJ1-3; tentatively, D is TRBD1 (5 bases). Germline assignment: CDR1 SGDLS and CDR2 YYNGEE. The CDR3 is 13 amino acids. V dropped 2 bases and J dropped 4 bases, with 7 bases sitting between them. The CDR3 sequence is CASSVSGGNTIYF. The DNA for the CDR3 is TGTGCCAGCAGCGTCTCAGGGGGAAACACCATATATTTT.

V and J are TRBV4-1 and TRBJ2-5; D is perhaps TRBD1 (6 bases). The J call is doubtful: the DNA matches TRBJ2-7 better. CDR1 and CDR2 from the germline V gene are MGHRA and YSYEKL. CDR3 size: 15 residues. The CDR3 is CASSIGQRSSYEQYF. The DNA for the CDR3 is TGCGCCAGCAGCATAGGACAGCGGAGCTCCTACGAGCAGTACTTC.

The chain joins TRBV4-3 to TRBJ1-2; possibly TRBD1 for D (5 bases). Trimming took 1 base from V and 7 from J, leaving 16 bases between them. The length of the CDR3 is 15 residues. Germline V CDR1 and CDR2: LGHNA, YSLEER. The CDR3 reads CASSQGAPRGVGYTF. CDR3 in DNA: TGCGCCAGCAGCCAAGGCGCTCCCCGAGGGGTTGGCTACACCTTC.

The chain uses TRBV5-1 and TRBJ2-2, with D possibly called TRBD1 or TRBD2 (5 bases each). The ends were cut back, 4 bases at V and 5 bases at J, with 15 bases in the middle. From germline, CDR1 is SGHRS and CDR2 YFSETQ. The CDR3 spans 15 residues. As DNA, the CDR3 is TGCGCCAGCAGCGGTGGGGACCCACAGACCGGGGAGCTGTTTTTT. Its translation is CASSGGDPQTGELFF.

This sequence joins TRBV19 and TRBJ2-7; 7 bases line up with TRBD1. V lost 5 bases to trimming and J lost 3 bases; unmatched junction nucleotides: 10. CDR1 and CDR2 from the germline V gene are LNHDA and SQIVND (reference sequence). The CDR3 contains 15 residues. DNA for the CDR3: TGTGCCAGTAGTGCCCCGGGACAGAGACTCTACGAGCAGTACTTC. It yields the protein CASSAPGQRLYEQYF.

V is TRBV6-5 and J is TRBJ1-4; 7 bases are shared with TRBD1. The ends lost 6 bases at V and 5 bases at J; junction bases unmatched: 6. CDR1 and CDR2 (germline): MNHEY, SVGAGI. This CDR3 contains 14 residues. CDR3 in amino acids: CASSRTGPNEKLFF. The CDR3 nucleotides are TGTGCCAGCAGCAGGACAGGACCAAATGAAAAACTGTTTTTT.

V usage is TRBV7-2 and J usage is TRBJ2-3; 7 bases map to TRBD2. Germline loops: CDR1 SGHTA, CDR2 FQGNSA. V gave up 4 bases and J gave up 4 bases; unmatched junction bases: 8. The CDR3 runs 15 residues. DNA for the CDR3: TGTGCCAGCAGCTCCGAGGGAGGGTTCGCAGATACGCAGTATTTT. Its translation: CASSSEGGFADTQYF.

This clone was counted between two and nine times. The chain joins TRBV29-1 to TRBJ1-5; TRBD1 might be the D (6 bases). Germline V lookup: CDR1 SQVTM, CDR2 ANQGSEA. This CDR3 has 13 amino acids. The germline V and J ends were trimmed by 7 bases and 5 bases, with 15 bases remaining between them. The CDR3 bases are TGCAGCGGGATACAGGGAGGGCATCAGCCCCAGCATTTT. Protein: CSGIQGGHQPQHF.

The table lists this clone with a count of one. The V gene is TRBV11-2, the J gene TRBJ1-6; D possibly corresponds to TRBD1 (6 bases). There are 14 residues in the CDR3. In germline, CDR1 is SGHAT, CDR2 FQNNGV. The V and J ends lost 5 bases and 9 bases respectively, with 14 bases between them. DNA for the CDR3: TGTGCCAGCAGCACTACAGGGACACTTTCACCCCTCCACTTT. The encoded protein is CASSTTGTLSPLHF.

As DNA, the CDR3 is TGTGCCAGCAGCTCACAATCATCAGGGTTTGGAAACACCATATATTTT. It yields the protein CASSSQSSGFGNTIYF. This chain links TRBV7-2 with TRBJ1-3; possible D gene TRBD1, 5 bases. V was shortened by 4 bases and J by 3 bases, with 16 bases between the two germline ends. The germline CDR1 and CDR2 sequences are SGHTA and FQGNSA. The CDR3 runs to 16 residues. The entire variable domain, with the rest obtained from reference TRBV7-2 and TRBJ1-3, is as follows: GAGVSQSPSNKVTEKGKDVELRCDPISGHTALYWYRQSLGQGLEFLIYFQGNSAPDKSGLPSDRFSAERTGGSVSTLTIQRTQQEDSAVYLCASSSQSSGFGNTIYFGEGSWLTVV.

The V gene is TRBV5-5, the J gene TRBJ2-1, with D perhaps matching TRBD1 (6 bases). The CDR3 runs 15 residues. Germline V lookup: CDR1 SGHKS, CDR2 YYEKEE (reference sequence). Trimming pared 5 bases from V and 0 bases from J, leaving 12 bases between. The chain's CDR3 is CASSSRGSSYNEQFF. CDR3 DNA: TGTGCCAGCAGTTCTAGGGGGAGCTCCTACAATGAGCAGTTCTTC.

This chain joins TRBV5-1 and TRBJ2-3, with D tentatively TRBD2 (5 bases). The germline CDR1 and CDR2 sequences are SGHRS and YFSETQ. The CDR3 runs to 14 residues. Deletions cut 4 bases from V and 6 bases from J, with 15 bases between. In DNA form, the CDR3 reads TGCGCCAGCAGCGCCCTAGCCTCAAAGGATACGCAGTATTTT. As protein: CASSALASKDTQYF. The full variable domain, in which reference TRBV5-1 and TRBJ2-3 provide the parts outside the CDR3, is KAGVTQTPRYLIKTRGQQVTLSCSPISGHRSVSWYQQTPGQGLQFLFEYFSETQRNKGNFPGRFSGRQFSNSRSEMNVSTLELGDSALYLCASSALASKDTQYFGPGTRLTVL.